This TCR beta chain came from a study of blood T cell repertoires in COVID-19. Here immunoSEQ multiplex PCR was the method, and the copy in TCRdb shows in-frame clones only, minus some. Counted here are about 180,000 clones, around 85% occurring once; the ten biggest clones make up 5% to 8%. The CDR3 extends over 15 amino acids. The germline V gene has CDR1 LNHNV and CDR2 YYDKDF (reference sequence). Trimming pared 1 base from V and 0 bases from J, leaving 9 bases between. Material for sequencing was PBMCs or T cells enriched from blood (not recorded which). The TCR comes from a man aged 35 to 55 who had recovered from COVID-19. The genes are TRBV15 and TRBJ1-1; D gene ambiguous. The CDR3 sequence is CATSRGGLMNTEAFF. The CDR3, as DNA: TGTGCCACCAGCAGAGGAGGATTGATGAACACTGAAGCTTTCTTT.